Below, one T cell receptor beta chain is given with its context. This sample was included in a study of cytomegalovirus exposure and HLA in healthy donors. The CDR3 loop spans 14 amino acids. V lost 3 bases, J lost 8 bases, and 2 bases stayed unmatched. Germline CDR1 MNHEY, CDR2 SMNVEV (reference sequence). The study ran its PCR with 60 Vbeta and 13 Jbeta primers. Measured with immunoSEQ multiplex PCR; TCRdb has only the in-frame clones, and not every one. The sample includes 70,000 to 100,000 clones. The sample was PBMCs. The TCR originated in a girl aged 5-17 years in good health and CMV-seropositive. V usage is TRBV27 and J usage is TRBJ1-6; 9 nucleotides line up with TRBD1. The CDR3 loop reads CASSFDRGDSPLHF. Written as DNA, the CDR3 is TGTGCCAGCAGTTTCGACAGGGGGGATTCACCCCTCCACTTT.